A selection of T cell receptor beta chains follows, all from one sample in a study of CD8+CD57+ T cells in acquired aplastic anemia. MiXCR was run by TCRdb on the reads, yielding one entry per CDR3 protein. The table has some 92,000 distinct CDR3 sequences, around 62% seen once. The sequenced sample was sorted CD4+, CD8+, or CD8+CD57+ T cells (not recorded which) from PBMCs. These receptors all stem from a human donor with aplastic anemia. The CDR3 runs from the conserved cysteine through the conserved F or W. The D gene is left open where the match is weak. A row's size may be missing; if present it is once, few, many or a size class.

TRBV19	TRBD2	.	TRBJ2-7	TGTGCCAGTAGTCTAGCGGGTAGCTCCTACGAGCAGTACTTC	CASSLAGSSYEQYF
TRBV5-1	TRBD2	many	TRBJ2-7	TGCGCCAGCAGCCTTAGGACTAGCGGGAGCTACGAGCAGTACTTC	CASSLRTSGSYEQYF
TRBV2	.	.	TRBJ1-6	TGTGCCAGCAGCTCACAGGGTTTCTATAATTCACCCCTCCACTTT	CASSSQGFYNSPLHF
TRBV24-1	.	.	TRBJ1-5	TGTGCCACCGGAGGGCAGGGAGATCAGCCCCAGCATTTT	CATGGQGDQPQHF
TRBV7-6	TRBD1	.	TRBJ2-7	TGTGCCAGCACTCAGGGGACAGGGGGGTCCGAGCAGTACTTC	CASTQGTGGSEQYF
TRBV15	.	.	TRBJ1-1	TGTGCCACCTCGACAGTGAACACTGAAGCTTTCTTT	CATSTVNTEAFF
TRBV29-1	.	.	TRBJ2-1	TGCAGCGCTATACCAGCCTCCTACAATGAGCAGTTCTTC	CSAIPASYNEQFF
TRBV7-2	.	many	TRBJ2-5	TGTGCCAGCAGCTTAGGGCATAGTTGGGGCGGACGTCGGGAGACCCAGTACTTC	CASSLGHSWGGRRETQYF
TRBV24-1	TRBD1	.	TRBJ2-7	TGTGCCACCAGTAAGGTGGGGACAGGGAGCTACAATGAGCAGTACTTC	CATSKVGTGSYNEQYF
TRBV10-3	TRBD1	.	TRBJ2-7	TGTGCCATCAGTGAGTCCGGACAGGGGCCCTACTCCTACGAGCAGTACTTC	CAISESGQGPYSYEQYF
TRBV24-1	.	.	TRBJ1-1	TGTGCCACCAGTGACCAAGTACAGGGAAGGACTGAAGCTTTCTTT	CATSDQVQGRTEAFF
TRBV10-2	.	.	TRBJ1-5	TGCGCCAGCAGTGAGTCGGGAATAGCCAATCAGCCCCAGCATTTT	CASSESGIANQPQHF
TRBV20-1	TRBD1	.	TRBJ1-5	TGCAGTGCTAGAGACTGGGGACAGGGAGTCAATCAGCCCCAGCATTTT	CSARDWGQGVNQPQHF
TRBV20-1	.	few	TRBJ2-7	TGCAGTGCTAAGGAGGGACCCAGGGTTGGGGAGCAGTACTTC	CSAKEGPRVGEQYF
TRBV4-2	TRBD1	.	TRBJ2-7	TGTGCCAGCAGCCAAGTCCCGGGACAGGGGGCGGACGAGCAGTACTTC	CASSQVPGQGADEQYF
TRBV7-9	.	.	TRBJ1-1	TGTGCCAGCAGCACCTTAACAGGGAACACTGAAGCTTTCTTT	CASSTLTGNTEAFF
TRBV7-9	.	.	TRBJ2-5	TGTGCCAGCAGCTCGGACAGACCCCCAGAGACCCAGTACTTC	CASSSDRPPETQYF
TRBV20-1	.	.	TRBJ1-2	TGCAGTGTGGGGCGTCCCTCCTATGGCTACACCTTC	CSVGRPSYGYTF
TRBV2	TRBD1	.	TRBJ1-2	TGTGCCAGCAGTGACAGGGGGGGAGCTAACTATGGCTACACCTTC	CASSDRGGANYGYTF
TRBV7-9	.	.	TRBJ1-1	TGTGCCAGCAGCTTATCCGGAGGCCGCAACACTGAAGCTTTCTTT	CASSLSGGRNTEAFF
TRBV4-3	TRBD1	.	TRBJ1-2	TGCGCCAGCAGCCCCGACGGACAGGCCCGCGGCTATGGCTACACCTTC	CASSPDGQARGYGYTF
TRBV7-2	.	.	TRBJ1-5	TGTGCCAGCAGCTTAGTGCGTAGTAGCAATCAGCCCCAGCATTTT	CASSLVRSSNQPQHF
TRBV7-9	TRBD1	.	TRBJ2-7	TGTGCCAGCGGCTTAGCAGGGGGTGAGCAGTACTTC	CASGLAGGEQYF
TRBV15	.	.	TRBJ2-7	TGTGCCACCAGCAGAGACCCTAGCTCGGGCGAGCAGTACTTC	CATSRDPSSGEQYF
TRBV4-2	.	.	TRBJ2-3	TGTGCCAGCAGCCAAGGTGTTGGGGGCGATACGCAGTATTTT	CASSQGVGGDTQYF
TRBV7-2	.	.	TRBJ1-2	TGTGCCAGCAGTTTATCTGGGAGTGGCTACACCTTC	CASSLSGSGYTF
TRBV29-1	.	.	TRBJ2-7	TGCAGCGTTGAAGGCGGCAGCGCCAACGAGCAGTACTTC	CSVEGGSANEQYF
TRBV6-1	.	once	TRBJ2-7	TGTGCCAGCGGAGAGGGACCAGGGGGGGAGCAGTACTTC	CASGEGPGGEQYF
TRBV7-6	.	.	TRBJ2-1	TGTGCCAGCAGCGGAAGCGGTCCCAATGGGCGGTTCTTC	CASSGSGPNGRFF